This T cell receptor (beta chain) comes out of a study of T cell changes during pregnancy in multiple sclerosis. Looked up from germline, CDR1 is SGHAT and CDR2 is FQDESV (reference sequence). CDR3 length: 13 amino acids. Deletions cut 9 bases from V and 1 base from J, with 9 bases between. Method: immunoSEQ multiplex PCR; TCRdb's copy keeps in-frame clones and lacks some. The repertoire holds 50,000 to 65,000 clones, with 90% to 95% as singletons. The chain recombines TRBV11-1 with TRBJ2-2, with a tentative D call TRBD1 (6 bases). The source of this sequence is a female donor with multiple sclerosis, enrolled in a pregnancy study. Material: CD8+ T cells from peripheral blood mononuclear cells, obtained in the second trimester of pregnancy. The CDR3 protein is CASRQENTGELFF. The CDR3 coding sequence is TGTGCCAGTCGACAGGAGAACACCGGGGAGCTGTTTTTT.